This is a list of T cell receptor beta chains from one sample in a study of T cell responses to AZD1222 COVID-19 vaccine. Only in-frame clones appear in the TCRdb table, and some are missing; sequencing was by immunoSEQ multiplex PCR. The repertoire includes around 160,000 clones, about 87% of them detected once, and about 16% sits in the top ten. The material sequenced was peripheral blood, taken on day 0 of AZD1222 vaccination. Every receptor here comes from an adult in good health. Both conserved end residues are part of each CDR3. A D gene is named only where the DNA matches it firmly.

D: TRBD2
J: TRBJ2-7
V: TRBV14
CDR3: CVSSQLAGGSYEQYF
DNA: TGTGTCAGCAGCCAACTAGCGGGGGGATCCTACGAGCAGTACTTC

D: NA
J: TRBJ2-4
V: TRBV7-9
CDR3: CASSLAGILAKNIQYF
DNA: TGTGCCAGCAGCTTAGCGGGGATACTAGCCAAAAACATTCAGTACTTC

D: NA
J: TRBJ2-4
V: TRBV18
CDR3: CASSQQGAKNIQYF
DNA: TGTGCCAGCTCACAGCAGGGTGCCAAAAACATTCAGTACTTC

D: NA
J: TRBJ2-3
V: TRBV20-1
CDR3: CSARSERTQYF
DNA: TGCAGTGCTAGATCAGAGCGTACGCAGTATTTT

D: NA
J: TRBJ2-3
V: TRBV7-8
CDR3: CASSLLNRGASPDTQYF
DNA: TGTGCCAGCAGCTTGCTCAATCGGGGGGCGTCCCCAGATACGCAGTATTTT

D: NA
J: TRBJ1-2
V: TRBV7-9
CDR3: CASSLDVGGYTF
DNA: TGTGCCAGCAGCCTGGACGTAGGGGGCTACACCTTC

D: NA
J: TRBJ1-4
V: TRBV25-1
CDR3: CASTPGSANEKLFF
DNA: TGTGCCAGCACCCCCGGATCGGCTAATGAAAAACTGTTTTTT

D: TRBD1
J: TRBJ1-5
V: TRBV7-2
CDR3: CASSSDRGLGQPQHF
DNA: TGTGCCAGCAGCTCGGACAGGGGTCTGGGTCAGCCCCAGCATTTT

D: NA
J: TRBJ1-1
V: TRBV6-5
CDR3: CASTLRGGLAEAFF
DNA: TGTGCCAGCACTCTAAGAGGGGGGCTCGCTGAAGCTTTCTTT

D: NA
J: TRBJ1-4
V: TRBV19
CDR3: CASSTRQSGTEKLFF
DNA: TGTGCCAGTAGTACGCGACAGAGTGGAACAGAAAAACTGTTTTTT